The next 27 T cell receptor beta chains were all read from a single sample in a study of OX40 agonist ivuxolimab in advanced cancers. To prepare the library, the immunoSEQ multiplex PCR assay was applied. Entries here come from immuneACCESS through TCRdb and include only in-frame sequences with V and J called. Some clones fail to appear in such tables; in the studies checked, an unresolved V gene covers under half of the shortfall, and the cause of the remainder is unknown. Present in this sample are 65,000 to 70,000 clones, about 80% of which were seen just once. The top ten clones comprise about 2.1% of the sample. This material consisted of CD4+ or CD8+ T cells sorted from blood, taken in a trial of the OX40 agonist ivuxolimab. The receptors here all came from an adult with an advanced solid tumor such as melanoma, head and neck, liver or kidney cancer.

The genes are TRBV2 and TRBJ2-7; D is tentatively TRBD1 or TRBD2 (5 bases each). The CDR3 runs to 14 residues. Trimming stripped 0 bases from V and 0 bases from J, with 6 bases between. CDR1 SNHLY and CDR2 FYNNEI come from the germline V gene. The CDR3 protein is CASSEAGVSYEQYF. CDR3 nucleotides: TGTGCCAGCAGTGAAGCGGGGGTCTCCTACGAGCAGTACTTC.

The CDR3 DNA reads as TGCGCCAGCAGTCGACTAGCGGGAGACTACGAGCAGTACTTC. It yields the protein CASSRLAGDYEQYF. The V gene is TRBV4-1, the J gene TRBJ2-7, with 12 bases matching TRBD2. V shed 6 bases and J 3 bases; nucleotides not matched to a gene: 3. This CDR3 has 14 residues. CDR1 is MGHRA, CDR2 YSYEKL, per germline.

V gene TRBV30 combines with J gene TRBJ1-1; TRBD1 is a possible D gene (5 bases). The CDR3 contains 12 residues. Trimming shortened V by 1 base and J by 5 bases, and 8 bases separated the two germline ends. CDR1 GTSNPN and CDR2 SVGIG come from the germline V gene (reference sequence). Here the CDR3 DNA reads TGTGCCTGGAGTGCAGGGATTACTGAAGCTTTCTTT. It specifies CAWSAGITEAFF.

The chain carries TRBV5-1 and TRBJ2-5, with a weak D call TRBD2 (6 bases). The CDR3 contains 14 residues. Germline V gives CDR1 SGHRS, CDR2 YFSETQ. Trimming took off 5 bases at V and 0 bases at J, with 11 bases between the two ends. CDR3: CASRSRDYQETQYF. In DNA, the CDR3 is TGCGCCAGCAGGTCCCGGGACTACCAAGAGACCCAGTACTTC.

The V and J genes are TRBV28 and TRBJ1-3, with D hard to call. V lost 11 bases and J 2 bases, leaving 10 bases between the germline ends. Germline CDR1 is MDHEN and CDR2 is SYDVKM. The CDR3 has 12 residues. CDR3 nucleotide sequence: TGTGCCTCACAAGGGACTGGAAACACCATATATTTT. Encoded protein: CASQGTGNTIYF.

Only a few counts were recorded for this clone. The chain has TRBV19 and TRBJ1-1; D may be TRBD1 (6 bases). V was pared by 2 bases and J by 6 bases, with 13 bases between. This CDR3 is built from 14 residues. The germline gives CDR1 LNHDA, CDR2 SQIVND (reference sequence). CDR3 sequence reads: CASSINGKGAEAFF. The CDR3 DNA follows: TGTGCCAGTAGTATAAATGGGAAGGGGGCTGAAGCTTTCTTT.

The gene calls are TRBV2 and TRBJ2-5; D possibly uses TRBD1 or TRBD2 (6 bases each). V was trimmed by 8 bases and J by 4 bases, leaving 14 bases between them. The CDR3 has 13 amino acids. Germline V gene data show CDR1 as SNHLY and CDR2 as FYNNEI. Here the CDR3 reads CASLRGVGETQYF. The DNA for the CDR3 is TGTGCCAGCCTAAGGGGGGTCGGAGAGACCCAGTACTTC.

CDR3 amino acids: CASSERTDGYTF. For the CDR3, the DNA is TGTGCCAGCAGTGAACGGACAGATGGCTACACCTTC. The chain links TRBV2 to TRBJ1-2, with D possibly TRBD1 on 6 matching bases. CDR1 and CDR2 from the germline V gene are SNHLY and FYNNEI. The V end lost 2 bases, the J end lost 6 bases, and 7 bases lay between the germline ends. The CDR3 runs to 12 residues.

The sample holds a few counts of this clone. Other DNA sequences in the sample encode the same CDR3. This sequence joins TRBV6-6 and TRBJ2-5; tentatively, D is TRBD2 (7 bases). The V gene lost 6 bases and the J gene lost 5 bases, with 13 bases spanning the gap. Germline V gene data show CDR1 as MNHNY and CDR2 as SVGAGI (reference sequence). The CDR3 runs 13 residues. CDR3 bases: TGTGCCAGCAGGGCAGGGGAGGGGGAGACCCAGTACTTC. Protein: CASRAGEGETQYF.

This chain links TRBV30 with TRBJ1-5; TRBD1 aligns across 10 bases. The CDR3 is made up of 15 amino acids. The germline CDR1 and CDR2 sequences are GTSNPN and SVGIG (reference sequence). V lost 2 bases and J lost 4; bases outside the gene matches: 5. The CDR3 protein is CAWSRGTGVNQPQHF. The DNA of the CDR3 is TGTGCCTGGAGTCGGGGGACAGGGGTAAATCAGCCCCAGCATTTT. Full variable domain (outside the CDR3, taken from reference TRBV30 and TRBJ1-5): SQTIHQWPATLVQPVGSPLSLECTVEGTSNPNLYWYRQAAGRGLQLLFYSVGIGQISSEVPQNLSASRPQDRQFILSSKKLLLSDSGFYLCAWSRGTGVNQPQHFGDGTRLSIL.

This chain uses TRBV5-4 with TRBJ1-1; 11 nucleotides line up with TRBD1. CDR1 is SGHNT, CDR2 YYREEE, per germline (reference sequence). The CDR3 extends over 17 amino acids. Trimming took 0 bases from V and 1 from J; bases not matched to a gene: 5. The CDR3 is CASSLGGQGARNTEAFF. In DNA form, the CDR3 reads TGTGCCAGCAGCTTGGGTGGACAGGGGGCGAGGAACACTGAAGCTTTCTTT.

This clone showed up just once. The rearrangement joins TRBV4-1 to TRBJ2-6; D perhaps matches TRBD1 (6 bases). The germline CDR1 and CDR2 sequences are MGHRA and YSYEKL. Trimming removed 4 bases at V and 2 bases at J, with 15 bases between. This CDR3 spans 17 amino acids. The CDR3, as DNA: TGCGCCAGCAGCCCAGAAGGGGGAGACCCTGGGGCCAACGTCCTGACTTTC. It is translated as CASSPEGGDPGANVLTF.

CDR3 in amino acids: CASKVSGGTEKLFF. The CDR3 DNA sequence: TGTGCCAGCAAGGTGTCAGGGGGCACTGAAAAACTGTTTTTT. The rearrangement links TRBV6-1 to TRBJ1-4; 8 bases agree with TRBD1. The CDR3 length is 14 residues. Germline loops: CDR1 MNHNS, CDR2 SASEGT. Trimming removed 7 bases from V and 7 bases from J; junction bases left unmatched: 8.

This rearrangement joins TRBV21-1 to TRBJ2-7; TRBD2, the D gene given by the table, was not confirmed from the DNA. TRBV21-1 is a pseudogene. The CDR3 totals 16 residues. The CDR3 loop reads CASSKRGGKNSYEQYF. Written as DNA, the CDR3 is TGTGCCAGCAGCAAACGGGGGGGAAAGAACTCCTACGAGCAGTACTTC.

This sequence joins TRBV2 and TRBJ1-6; 7 bases fit TRBD1. The V and J ends lost 4 bases and 6 bases, in that order; junction bases with no gene match: 3. The germline gives CDR1 SNHLY, CDR2 FYNNEI. The CDR3 length is 14 residues. CDR3 sequence: CASSGDRINSPLHF. The CDR3, as DNA: TGTGCCAGCAGTGGGGACAGAATTAATTCACCCCTCCACTTT. Full variable domain (missing parts from reference TRBV2 and TRBJ1-6): EPEVTQTPSHQVTQMGQEVILRCVPISNHLYFYWYRQILGQKVEFLVSFYNNEISEKSEIFDDQFSVERPDGSNFTLKIRSTKLEDSAMYFCASSGDRINSPLHFGNGTRLTVT.

V is TRBV11-2 and J is TRBJ2-1; 10 bases align to TRBD2. This CDR3 region has 16 residues. Germline V gene sequence: CDR1 SGHAT, CDR2 FQNNGV. V dropped 1 base and J dropped 6; count of bases not matched to a gene: 6. The CDR3 loop is CASSLGSSGSPNEQFF. Written as DNA, the CDR3 is TGTGCCAGCAGCTTAGGATCTAGCGGGAGCCCCAATGAGCAGTTCTTC. Supplemented by reference TRBV11-2 and TRBJ2-1, the full variable domain reads EAGVAQSPRYKIIEKRQSVAFWCNPISGHATLYWYQQILGQGPKLLIQFQNNGVVDDSQLPKDRFSAERLKGVDSTLKIQPAKLEDSAVYLCASSLGSSGSPNEQFFGPGTRLTVL.

The rearrangement joins TRBV5-4 to TRBJ1-2; 7 bases agree with TRBD1. There are 14 residues in the CDR3. The V gene end was trimmed by 0 bases and the J gene end by 6 bases; junction bases not matched to a gene: 5. Germline loops: CDR1 SGHNT, CDR2 YYREEE (reference sequence). The CDR3 loop reads CASSLEQGWHGYTF. In nucleotides, the CDR3 is TGTGCCAGCAGCTTGGAACAGGGGTGGCATGGCTACACCTTC.

The chain is built from TRBV28 and TRBJ2-1; the match to TRBD1 covers 7 bases. Germline values: CDR1 MDHEN, CDR2 SYDVKM. With 5 bases clipped from V and 6 bases from J, the junction kept 19 bases outside the gene matches. The CDR3 covers 18 residues. The CDR3 sequence is CASSPYRGLRATTNEQFF. Here the CDR3 DNA reads TGTGCCAGCAGTCCTTACAGGGGTCTAAGGGCGACCACCAATGAGCAGTTCTTC.

The CDR3 protein is CATRENGATNEKLFF. In DNA, the CDR3 is TGTGCCACCCGGGAGAATGGGGCAACTAATGAAAAACTGTTTTTT. V and J are TRBV27 and TRBJ1-4, with D uncertain. This CDR3 region has 15 residues. Germline CDR1 and CDR2: MNHEY and SMNVEV (reference sequence). V lost 10 bases, J lost 0 bases, and 15 bases lay in between.

In nucleotides, the CDR3 is TGTGCCAGCAGTTCTGCGGGAGTAGCAGATACGCAGTATTTT. Translating it yields CASSSAGVADTQYF. The gene calls are TRBV28 and TRBJ2-3, with TRBD2 matching 7 bases. The germline gives CDR1 MDHEN, CDR2 SYDVKM. The CDR3 length is 14 residues. V shed 4 bases and J 4 bases; nucleotides not matched to a gene: 5.

The CDR3 reads CASSIRSGANVLTF. The CDR3 nucleotides are TGTGCCAGCAGCATACGCTCTGGGGCCAACGTCCTGACTTTC. The chain links TRBV7-2 to TRBJ2-6, with unresolved D. Germline CDR1 reads SGHTA; CDR2 reads FQGNSA. CDR3 size: 14 residues. V was pared by 5 bases and J by 0 bases, with 5 bases between.

In nucleotides, the CDR3 is TGTGCCAGCAGCTCACGAGGGGGTGGCACAGATACGCAGTATTTT. It yields the protein CASSSRGGGTDTQYF. The chain recombines TRBV7-3 with TRBJ2-3; D might be TRBD1 (6 bases). The germline gives CDR1 SGHTA, CDR2 FQGTGA. The V end lost 4 bases, the J end lost 1 base, and 12 bases lay between the germline ends. This CDR3 spans 15 amino acids.

The rearrangement joins TRBV9 to TRBJ1-3; D is unclear. This CDR3 has 15 residues. Germline-derived CDR1 and CDR2 are SGDLS and YYNGEE. Trimming cost V 0 bases and J 5 bases, with 12 bases left between them. The CDR3 spells CASSVDPIIRNTIYF. In DNA form, the CDR3 reads TGTGCCAGCAGCGTAGACCCTATTATTCGAAACACCATATATTTT.

V gene TRBV5-1 combines with J gene TRBJ2-7, with unresolved D. V lost 7 bases and J lost 2, with 7 bases in between. From germline, CDR1 is SGHRS and CDR2 YFSETQ. This CDR3 has 11 amino acids. The CDR3 region has the DNA TGCGCCAGCTCCAGCGCCTACGAGCAGTACTTC. It translates to CASSSAYEQYF.

This chain connects TRBV2 to TRBJ2-2; the D gene could be TRBD1 or TRBD2 (5 bases each). The CDR3 contains 14 residues. Germline-derived CDR1 and CDR2 are SNHLY and FYNNEI. Trimming pared 1 base from V and 7 bases from J, leaving 10 bases between. The CDR3 sequence is CASSEEGRGGELFF. In DNA, the CDR3 is TGTGCCAGCAGTGAAGAGGGACGGGGCGGGGAGCTGTTTTTT.

CDR3 coding DNA: TGTGCCAGCAGTTTCATGAATTCACTGTTTTTT. Its translation: CASSFMNSLFF. This sequence joins TRBV28 and TRBJ1-4; D gene ambiguous. CDR3 length: 11 amino acids. The ends were cut back, 3 bases at V and 13 bases at J, with 9 bases in the middle. Germline assignment: CDR1 MDHEN and CDR2 SYDVKM.

This chain joins TRBV4-1 and TRBJ2-3; 11 bases line up with TRBD2. Germline assignment: CDR1 MGHRA and CDR2 YSYEKL. CDR3 length: 17 amino acids. With 1 base clipped from V and 5 bases from J, the junction kept 8 bases outside the gene matches. The CDR3 region is CASSQAGSGGGGDTQYF. In DNA form, the CDR3 reads TGCGCCAGCAGCCAAGCAGGTAGCGGGGGGGGAGGAGATACGCAGTATTTT.